Below, 13 T cell receptor beta chains from the same sample are listed, as sequenced in a study of persistence of HIV-infected CD4 T cells. An overlapping HIV-1 Gag peptide pool stimulated these cells at approximately 0.91 ug/peptide/mL. Sorting of responding CD4+ T cells relied on upregulated CD40 ligand together with CD69. These TCRs are of unknown antigen specificity. This was the immunoSEQ version 4 assay in survey mode. TCRdb keeps only in-frame clones here, not all; method: immunoSEQ multiplex PCR. The sample lists tens of thousands of clones; about 74% were seen once. The sample consisted of CD4+ T cells sorted from PBMCs after roughly 20-hour stimulation, taken from a patient who received antiretroviral therapy. All receptors derive from an adult man with HIV who was CMV-seropositive.

The gene calls are TRBV5-1 and TRBJ2-5; 9 bases fit TRBD2. J was trimmed by 4 bases and V by 4 bases; bases with no gene match: 5. CDR1 SGHRS and CDR2 YFSETQ come from the germline V gene. The length of the CDR3 is 14 residues. The CDR3 protein is CASSTGLARETQYF. CDR3 in DNA: TGCGCCAGCAGCACCGGACTAGCGAGAGAGACCCAGTACTTC.

The chain has TRBV30 and TRBJ2-7, with TRBD1 identical over 9 bases. The J segment lost 2 bases and the V segment lost 3 bases, leaving 5 bases of the junction unmatched. The germline V gene encodes CDR1 GTSNPN and CDR2 SVGIG (reference sequence). CDR3 length: 14 amino acids. The CDR3 spells CAWRGQGMPYEQYF. CDR3 nucleotide sequence: TGTGCCTGGAGGGGACAGGGAATGCCCTACGAGCAGTACTTC.

Only one count was recorded for this clone. The V and J genes are TRBV27 and TRBJ1-2; no definite D call. Trimming took 8 bases from V and 7 from J, leaving 20 bases between them. Looked up from germline, CDR1 is MNHEY and CDR2 is SMNVEV (reference sequence). This CDR3 is built from 14 residues. CDR3: CASAPGTLTGGYTF. CDR3 nucleotides: TGTGCCAGCGCCCCCGGCACTTTAACTGGTGGCTACACCTTC.

The genes are TRBV3-1 (or the pseudogene TRBV3-2) and TRBJ2-7; 10 nucleotides agree with TRBD2. The CDR3 sequence is 15 residues long. Germline assignment: CDR1 LGHDT and CDR2 YNNKEL (reference sequence). V trimming: 5 bases; J trimming: 5 bases; junction bases outside the gene matches: 9. CDR3 nucleotide sequence: TGTGCCAGCAGCGATCACTCTAGCGGGGGCCACGAGCAGTACTTC. This translates into CASSDHSSGGHEQYF.

This chain joins TRBV5-1 and TRBJ2-3; 11 positions agree with TRBD1. CDR1 SGHRS and CDR2 YFSETQ come from the germline V gene. J lost 5 bases, V lost 4 bases, and 6 bases had no gene match. The CDR3 totals 15 residues. The CDR3: CASSPWTGGIDTQYF. CDR3 DNA: TGCGCCAGCAGCCCTTGGACAGGGGGCATAGATACGCAGTATTTT.

This clone was observed a handful of times. The chain links TRBV5-1 to TRBJ1-1; TRBD1 is a possible D gene (5 bases). The CDR3 loop spans 15 amino acids. The germline V gene encodes CDR1 SGHRS and CDR2 YFSETQ. Trimming stripped 4 bases from V and 5 bases from J, with 18 bases between. CDR3 DNA: TGCGCCAGCAGCCGGGAACCGGGGCAAGGGACTGAAGCTTTCTTT. This translates into CASSREPGQGTEAFF.

The chain recombines TRBV5-6 with TRBJ1-1, with D unclear. V was clipped by 4 bases and J by 7 bases, with 14 bases between them. The length of the CDR3 is 13 residues. Germline CDR1 and CDR2: SGHDT and YYEEEE. The CDR3 reads CASSPLNMGEAFF. CDR3 sequence (DNA): TGTGCCAGCAGCCCCCTGAATATGGGTGAAGCTTTCTTT.

The chain links TRBV5-4 to TRBJ2-7; TRBD2 might be the D (5 bases). The V gene's germline CDR1 is SGHNT and CDR2 YYREEE (reference sequence). Between the trimmed V and J ends, which lost 4 bases and 2 bases, there was a span of 19 bases. The CDR3 runs to 16 residues. CDR3 protein: CASSPHPGYEAYEQYF. The CDR3 coding sequence is TGTGCCAGCAGCCCCCATCCGGGATACGAGGCCTACGAGCAGTACTTC.

The CDR3 sequence: CASSLLQSSYEQYF. CDR3 sequence (DNA): TGTGCCAGCAGCTTGTTACAGTCCTCCTACGAGCAGTACTTC. The rearrangement joins TRBV7-2 to TRBJ2-7; D unclear. The CDR3 has 14 residues. The germline V gene encodes CDR1 SGHTA and CDR2 FQGNSA. V was trimmed by 3 bases and J by 0 bases, leaving 9 bases between them.

The chain has TRBV20-1 and TRBJ2-5, with TRBD2 as a possible D gene (5 bases). Per germline, CDR1 DFQATT and CDR2 SNEGSKA (reference sequence). This CDR3 spans 11 amino acids. V was shortened by 0 bases and J by 7 bases, with 6 bases between the two germline ends. The DNA of the CDR3 is TGCAGTGCTAGAGATGAGGGGACCCAGTACTTC. Translated, it gives CSARDEGTQYF.

The chain couples TRBV18 to TRBJ1-5, with 7 bases lining up with TRBD1. Germline lookup yields CDR1 KGHSH and CDR2 LQKENI. The V and J ends lost 6 bases and 3 bases, in that order; junction bases with no gene match: 8. The CDR3 length is 15 residues. The CDR3 reads CASSIGQANNQPQHF. CDR3 nucleotides: TGTGCCAGCTCCATCGGACAGGCGAACAATCAGCCCCAGCATTTT.

In this sample, this clone turned up once. V usage is TRBV5-8 and J usage is TRBJ2-1; TRBD2 agrees at 14 bases. There are 17 residues in the CDR3. The V gene's germline CDR1 is SGHTS and CDR2 YDEGEE. J lost 9 bases, V lost 4 bases, and 12 bases had no gene match. CDR3 amino acids: CASSLGLAGGSWGEQFF. Here the CDR3 DNA reads TGTGCCAGCAGCCTCGGACTAGCGGGGGGCTCATGGGGTGAGCAGTTCTTC.

The chain links TRBV7-9 to TRBJ2-3; 11 nucleotides match TRBD2. This CDR3 is built from 16 residues. Germline assignment: CDR1 SEHNR and CDR2 FQNEAQ (reference sequence). J gave up 6 bases and V 5 bases, and 10 bases lay outside the gene matches. The CDR3 DNA sequence: TGTGCCAGCAGCACTGATAGCGGGGGGGCATTGGATACGCAGTATTTT. Translating it yields CASSTDSGGALDTQYF.